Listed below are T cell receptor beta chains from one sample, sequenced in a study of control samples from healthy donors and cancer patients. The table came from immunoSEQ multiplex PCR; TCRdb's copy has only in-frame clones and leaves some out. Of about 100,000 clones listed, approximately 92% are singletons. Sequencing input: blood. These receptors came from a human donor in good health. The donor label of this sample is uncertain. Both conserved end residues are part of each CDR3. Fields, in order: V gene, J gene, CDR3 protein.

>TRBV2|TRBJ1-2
CAGTPTQNYGYTF
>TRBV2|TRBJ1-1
CASIASGTGVFYGGFF
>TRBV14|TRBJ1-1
CASSQVEGINTEAFF
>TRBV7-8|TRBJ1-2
CASSLERTFFYTF
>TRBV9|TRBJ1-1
CASSVAGEGEAFF
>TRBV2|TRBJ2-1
CASSDTGTSGAYNEQFF
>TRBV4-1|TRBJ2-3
CASRNRGPTDTQYF
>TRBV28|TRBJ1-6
CASSLSWNSPLHF
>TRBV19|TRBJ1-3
CATLGNTIYF
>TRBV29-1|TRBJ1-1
CSVDEGAAFF
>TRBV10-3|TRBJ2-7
CAISPGTGYYEQYF
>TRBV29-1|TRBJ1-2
CSVAEVRGYTF
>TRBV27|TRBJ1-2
CASSFSGGYGYTF
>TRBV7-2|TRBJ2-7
CASSLKWDPTYEQYF
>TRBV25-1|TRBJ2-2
CASSVQRANTGELFF
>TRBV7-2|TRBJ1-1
CASTMDGLEAFF
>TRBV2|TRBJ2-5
CASRWVKGGYPEETQYF
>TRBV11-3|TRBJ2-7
CASSPRPGVGEQYF
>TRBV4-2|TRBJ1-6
CASSQDRGGRRSPLHF
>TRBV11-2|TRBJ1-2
CASSGEGYGYTF
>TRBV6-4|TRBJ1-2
CASSQGANYGYTF
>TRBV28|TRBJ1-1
CASAYGGAEAFF
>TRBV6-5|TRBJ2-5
CASSTGTGSGGTQYF
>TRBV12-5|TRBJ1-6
CASGRDGGGYSPLHF
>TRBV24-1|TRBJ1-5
CATSPEGGQPQHF
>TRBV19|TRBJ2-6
CASSRDSGSGANVLTF
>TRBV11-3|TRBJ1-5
CASSLGDLGHSNQPQHF
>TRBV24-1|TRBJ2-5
CATSGSGTEETQYF
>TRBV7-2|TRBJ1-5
CASSLLGDSNQPQHF
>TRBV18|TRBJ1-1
CASSPAREAFF
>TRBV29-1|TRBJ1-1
CSVRGRMNTEAFF
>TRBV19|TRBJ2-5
CASSTRMALFSAPETQYF
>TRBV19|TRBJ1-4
CASRPTNEKLFF
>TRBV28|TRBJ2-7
CASSFSYEQYF
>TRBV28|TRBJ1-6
CASSSWDSPLHF